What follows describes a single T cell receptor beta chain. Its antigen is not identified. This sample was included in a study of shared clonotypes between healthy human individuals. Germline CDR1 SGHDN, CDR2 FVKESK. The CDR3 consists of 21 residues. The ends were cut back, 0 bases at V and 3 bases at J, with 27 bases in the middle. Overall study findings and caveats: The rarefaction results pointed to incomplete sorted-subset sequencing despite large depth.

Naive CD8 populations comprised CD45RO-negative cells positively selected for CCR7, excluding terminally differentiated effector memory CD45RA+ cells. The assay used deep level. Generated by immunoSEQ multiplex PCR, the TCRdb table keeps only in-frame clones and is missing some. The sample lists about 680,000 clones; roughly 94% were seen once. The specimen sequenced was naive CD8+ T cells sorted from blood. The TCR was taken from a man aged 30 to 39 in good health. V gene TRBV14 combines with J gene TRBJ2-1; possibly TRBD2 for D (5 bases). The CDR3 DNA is TGTGCCAGCAGCCAAGATCTAGGTCGGCAGGACTCAAACCCTTTCTACAATGAGCAGTTCTTC. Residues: CASSQDLGRQDSNPFYNEQFF.